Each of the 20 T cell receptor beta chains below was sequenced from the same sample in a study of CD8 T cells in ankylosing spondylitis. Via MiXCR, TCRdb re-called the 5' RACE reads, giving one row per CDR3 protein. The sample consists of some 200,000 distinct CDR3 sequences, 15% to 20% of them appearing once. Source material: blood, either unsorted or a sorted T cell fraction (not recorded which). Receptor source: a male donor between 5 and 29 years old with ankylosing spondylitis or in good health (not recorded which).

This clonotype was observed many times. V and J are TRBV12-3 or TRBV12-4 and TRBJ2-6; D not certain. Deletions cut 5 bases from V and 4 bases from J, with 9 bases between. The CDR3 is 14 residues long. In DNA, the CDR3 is TGTGCCAGCAGTATCTCACAGGGGGCCAACGTCCTGACTTTC. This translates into CASSISQGANVLTF.

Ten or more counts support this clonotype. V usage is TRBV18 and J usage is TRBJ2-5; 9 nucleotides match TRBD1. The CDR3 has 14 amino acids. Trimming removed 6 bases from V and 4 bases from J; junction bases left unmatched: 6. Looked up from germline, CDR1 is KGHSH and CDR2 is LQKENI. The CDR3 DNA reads TGTGCCAGCTCTTCGGACAGGGGTGGAGAGACCCAGTACTTC. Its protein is CASSSDRGGETQYF.

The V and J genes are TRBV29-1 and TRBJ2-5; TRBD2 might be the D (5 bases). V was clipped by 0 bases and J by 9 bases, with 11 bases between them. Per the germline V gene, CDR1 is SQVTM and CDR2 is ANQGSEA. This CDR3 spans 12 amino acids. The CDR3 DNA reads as TGCAGCGTTGAAGACGGGATGGTGTCCCAGTACTTC. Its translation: CSVEDGMVSQYF.

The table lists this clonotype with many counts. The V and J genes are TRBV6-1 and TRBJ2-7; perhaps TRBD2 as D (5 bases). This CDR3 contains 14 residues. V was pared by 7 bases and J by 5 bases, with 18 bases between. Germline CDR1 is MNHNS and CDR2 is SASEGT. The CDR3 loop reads CASMFKTNINEQYF. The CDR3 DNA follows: TGTGCCAGCATGTTCAAGACTAATATTAACGAGCAGTACTTC.

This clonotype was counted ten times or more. This CDR3 reads CASSLDRGRDQPQHF. The DNA of the CDR3 is TGCGCCAGCAGCCTCGACAGGGGGCGTGATCAGCCCCAGCATTTT. The chain has TRBV4-3 and TRBJ1-5, with 10 bases aligning to TRBD1. The junction had 5 bases not matched to a gene; V was cut back by 4 bases and J by 5 bases. This CDR3 contains 15 residues. Germline V gene data show CDR1 as LGHNA and CDR2 as YSLEER.

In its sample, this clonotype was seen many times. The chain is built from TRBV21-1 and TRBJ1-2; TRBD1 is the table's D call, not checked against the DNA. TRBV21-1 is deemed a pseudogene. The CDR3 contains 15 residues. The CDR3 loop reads CASSTRRGFDYGYTF. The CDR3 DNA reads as TGTGCCAGCAGCACCCGGCGGGGTTTCGACTATGGCTACACCTTC.

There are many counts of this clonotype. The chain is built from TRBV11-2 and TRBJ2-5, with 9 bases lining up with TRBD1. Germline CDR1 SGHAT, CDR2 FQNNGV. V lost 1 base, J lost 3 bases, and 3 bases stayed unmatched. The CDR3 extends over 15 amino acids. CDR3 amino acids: CASSLGRQGEETQYF. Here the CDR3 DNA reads TGTGCCAGCAGCTTAGGACGACAGGGGGAAGAGACCCAGTACTTC.

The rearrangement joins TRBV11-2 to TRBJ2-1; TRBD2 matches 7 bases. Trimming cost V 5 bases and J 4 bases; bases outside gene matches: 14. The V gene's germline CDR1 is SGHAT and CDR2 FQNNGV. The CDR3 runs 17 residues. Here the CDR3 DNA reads TGTGCCAGCAGCCTCACACCCCTAGCGGCCCCTTACAATGAGCAGTTCTTC. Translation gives CASSLTPLAAPYNEQFF. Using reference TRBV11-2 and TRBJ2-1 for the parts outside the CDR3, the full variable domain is EAGVAQSPRYKIIEKRQSVAFWCNPISGHATLYWYQQILGQGPKLLIQFQNNGVVDDSQLPKDRFSAERLKGVDSTLKIQPAKLEDSAVYLCASSLTPLAAPYNEQFFGPGTRLTVL.

CDR3 bases: TGTGCCAGTAGTATGGAGAGCGGGAGCTCCTACAATGAGCAGTTCTTC. Its protein product is CASSMESGSSYNEQFF. The chain couples TRBV19 to TRBJ2-1; 8 bases align to TRBD2. The J segment lost 0 bases and the V segment lost 3 bases, leaving 4 bases of the junction unmatched. Germline CDR1 LNHDA, CDR2 SQIVND (reference sequence). The CDR3 sequence is 16 residues long.

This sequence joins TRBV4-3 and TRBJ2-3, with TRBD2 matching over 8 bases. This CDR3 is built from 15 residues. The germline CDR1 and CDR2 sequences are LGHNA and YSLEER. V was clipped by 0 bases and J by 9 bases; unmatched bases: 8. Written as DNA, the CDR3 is TGCGCCAGCAGCCAAGAGTTAGCGGGAACGGCGACGCAGTATTTT. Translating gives CASSQELAGTATQYF.

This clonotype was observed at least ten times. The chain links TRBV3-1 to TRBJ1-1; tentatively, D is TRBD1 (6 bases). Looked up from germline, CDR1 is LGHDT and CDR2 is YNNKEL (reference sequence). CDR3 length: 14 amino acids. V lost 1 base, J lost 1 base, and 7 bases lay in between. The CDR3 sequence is CASSQAGQNTEAFF. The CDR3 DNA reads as TGTGCCAGCAGCCAAGCGGGACAGAACACTGAAGCTTTCTTT. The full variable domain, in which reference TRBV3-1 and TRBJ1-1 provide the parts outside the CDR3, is DTAVSQTPKYLVTQMGNDKSIKCEQNLGHDTMYWYKQDSKKFLKIMFSYNNKELIINETVPNRFSPKSPDKAHLNLHINSLELGDSAVYFCASSQAGQNTEAFFGQGTRLTVV.

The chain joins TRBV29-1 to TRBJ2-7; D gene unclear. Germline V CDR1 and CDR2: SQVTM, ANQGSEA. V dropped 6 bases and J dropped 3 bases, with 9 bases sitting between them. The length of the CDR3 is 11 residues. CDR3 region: CSVPMGYEQYF. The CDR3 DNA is TGCAGCGTCCCCATGGGCTACGAGCAGTACTTC.

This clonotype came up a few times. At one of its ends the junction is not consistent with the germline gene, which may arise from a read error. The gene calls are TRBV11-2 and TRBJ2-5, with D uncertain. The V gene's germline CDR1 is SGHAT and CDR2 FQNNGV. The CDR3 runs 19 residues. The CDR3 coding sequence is TGTGCCTGCAGCTCGCAAGTCGACTCCAAGACCCTTCGCCAAGAGACCCAGTACTTC. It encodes CACSSQVDSKTLRQETQYF.

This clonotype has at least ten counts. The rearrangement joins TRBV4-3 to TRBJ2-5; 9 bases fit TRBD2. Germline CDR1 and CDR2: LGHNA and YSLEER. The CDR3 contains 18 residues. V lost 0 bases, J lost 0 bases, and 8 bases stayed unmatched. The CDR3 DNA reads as TGCGCCAGCAGCCAAGATTCGTCGACTAGCGGAAACCAAGAGACCCAGTACTTC. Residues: CASSQDSSTSGNQETQYF.

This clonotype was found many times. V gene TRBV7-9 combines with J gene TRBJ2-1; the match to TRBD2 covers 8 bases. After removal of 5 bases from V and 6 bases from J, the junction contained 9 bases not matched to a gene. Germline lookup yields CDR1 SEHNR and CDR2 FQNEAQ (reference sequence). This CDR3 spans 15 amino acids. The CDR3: CASSPDGAGVNEQFF. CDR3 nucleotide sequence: TGTGCCAGCAGCCCAGACGGAGCGGGAGTCAATGAGCAGTTCTTC.

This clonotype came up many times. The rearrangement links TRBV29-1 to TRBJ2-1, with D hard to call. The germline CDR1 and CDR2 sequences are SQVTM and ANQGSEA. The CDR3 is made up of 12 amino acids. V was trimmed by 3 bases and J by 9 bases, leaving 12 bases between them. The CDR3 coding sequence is TGCAGCGTTGAGAGTGGGGTGCGTGAGCAGTTCTTC. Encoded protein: CSVESGVREQFF.

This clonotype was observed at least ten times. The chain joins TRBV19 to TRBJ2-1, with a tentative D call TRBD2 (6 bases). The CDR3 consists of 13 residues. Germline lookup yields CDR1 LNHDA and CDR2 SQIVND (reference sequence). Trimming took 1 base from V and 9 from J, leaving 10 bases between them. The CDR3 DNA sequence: TGTGCCAGTAGTATAGGTCTAGCGCGTGAGCAGTTCTTC. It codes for CASSIGLAREQFF. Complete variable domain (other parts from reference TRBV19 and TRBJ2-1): DGGITQSPKYLFRKEGQNVTLSCEQNLNHDAMYWYRQDPGQGLRLIYYSQIVNDFQKGDIAEGYSVSREKKESFPLTVTSAQKNPTAFYLCASSIGLAREQFFGPGTRLTVL.

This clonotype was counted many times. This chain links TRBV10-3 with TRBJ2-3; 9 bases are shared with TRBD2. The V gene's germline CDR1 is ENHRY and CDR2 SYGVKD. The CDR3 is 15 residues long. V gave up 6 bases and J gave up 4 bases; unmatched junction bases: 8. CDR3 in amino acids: CAIRGSGSPPDTQYF. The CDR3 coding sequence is TGTGCCATCAGAGGTAGCGGGAGCCCCCCAGATACGCAGTATTTT.

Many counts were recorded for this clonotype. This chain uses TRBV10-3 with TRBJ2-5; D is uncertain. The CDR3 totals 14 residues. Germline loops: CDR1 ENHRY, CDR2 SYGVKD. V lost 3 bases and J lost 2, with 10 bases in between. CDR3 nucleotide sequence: TGTGCCATCAGTGAAGTACAGCAGCAAGAGACCCAGTACTTC. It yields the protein CAISEVQQQETQYF.

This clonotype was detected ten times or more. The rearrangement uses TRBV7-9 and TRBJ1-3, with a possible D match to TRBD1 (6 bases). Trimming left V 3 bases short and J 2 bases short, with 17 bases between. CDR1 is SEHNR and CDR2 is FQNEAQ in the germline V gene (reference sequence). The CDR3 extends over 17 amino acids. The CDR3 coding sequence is TGTGCCAGCAGCTTCAGGAAACAGGGATCACCTGGAAACACCATATATTTT. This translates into CASSFRKQGSPGNTIYF.